This T cell receptor (beta chain) was captured by sequencing in a study of blood T cell repertoires in COVID-19. At the level of the study: The United States, Italy and Spain supplied acute and convalescent COVID-19 samples. Nucleic acid was either cDNA or gDNA, and it came from T cells, B-cell-depleted T cells, or PBMCs.

Original processing notes: Nucleated cell number was recorded as an estimate derived from reference gene primer amplification. Measured with immunoSEQ multiplex PCR; TCRdb has only the in-frame clones, and not every one. V and J calls and clone size are as listed in that table; D and trimming were resolved from the DNA. The profile shows 41,000 or so clones, roughly 87% of them singletons. This clone has a single count. The origin of this receptor is a man in his sixties with acute or convalescent COVID-19. The sample consisted of peripheral blood.

DNA for the CDR3: TGTGCCAGCAGGTACTCCCATGAGCAGTTCTTC. It is translated as CASRYSHEQFF. This chain connects TRBV27 to TRBJ2-1, with D hard to call. The V gene lost 6 bases and the J gene lost 8 bases, with 8 bases spanning the gap. This CDR3 is built from 11 residues. Germline lookup yields CDR1 MNHEY and CDR2 SMNVEV (reference sequence).